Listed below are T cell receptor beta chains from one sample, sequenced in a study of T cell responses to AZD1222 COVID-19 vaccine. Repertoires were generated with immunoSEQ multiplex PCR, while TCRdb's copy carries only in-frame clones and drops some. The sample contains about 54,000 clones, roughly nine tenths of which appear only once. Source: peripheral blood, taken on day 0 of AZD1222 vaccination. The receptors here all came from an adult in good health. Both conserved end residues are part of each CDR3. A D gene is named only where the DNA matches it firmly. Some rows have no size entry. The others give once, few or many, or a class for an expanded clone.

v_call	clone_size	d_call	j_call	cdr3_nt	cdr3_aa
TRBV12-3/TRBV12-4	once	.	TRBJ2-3	TGTGCCAGCAGACGGGCAGATACGCAGTATTTT	CASRRADTQYF
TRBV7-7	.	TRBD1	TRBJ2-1	TGTGCCAGCAGCTTAGCGGGACAGAGCAATGAGCAGTTCTTC	CASSLAGQSNEQFF
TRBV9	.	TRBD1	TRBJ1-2	TGTGCCAGCAGCGAAGGGGGGACAGCGGCTAACTATGGCTACACCTTC	CASSEGGTAANYGYTF
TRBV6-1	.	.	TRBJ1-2	TGTGCCAGCAGTGAACTGTCCGGGACCTATGGCTACACCTTC	CASSELSGTYGYTF
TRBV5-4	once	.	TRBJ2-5	TGTGCCAGCAGCGCGGAGGGTGTACAAGAGACCCAGTACTTC	CASSAEGVQETQYF
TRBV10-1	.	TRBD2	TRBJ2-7	TGCGCCAGCAGTGAGTCGACGGGACTAGCGGGAATGGACGAGCAGTACTTC	CASSESTGLAGMDEQYF
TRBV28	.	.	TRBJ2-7	TGTGCCAGCAATCAATTCACAGGGAACGAGCAGTACTTC	CASNQFTGNEQYF
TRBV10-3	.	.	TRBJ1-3	TGTGCCATCAGTGCCTCGGCAGGGGCTGGAAACACCATATATTTT	CAISASAGAGNTIYF
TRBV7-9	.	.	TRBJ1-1	TGTGCCAGCAGCCTCATCGGCGACCTCACCGCCATTCGAGCTTTCTTT	CASSLIGDLTAIRAFF
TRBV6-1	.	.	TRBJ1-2	TGTGCCAGCAGTGAACAGGACCTAAGGGACTATGGCTACACCTTC	CASSEQDLRDYGYTF
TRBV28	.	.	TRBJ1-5	TGTGCCAGCAGTCGAGCTTTGGGTAGCAATCAGCCCCAGCATTTT	CASSRALGSNQPQHF
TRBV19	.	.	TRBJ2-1	TGTGCCAGTAGTAATCAAGCGGGCTCCTACAATGAGCAGTTCTTC	CASSNQAGSYNEQFF
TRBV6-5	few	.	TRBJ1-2	TGTGCCAGCAGTTACTCCCACAGGACCCACTATGGCTACACCTTC	CASSYSHRTHYGYTF
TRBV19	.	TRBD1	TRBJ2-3	TGTGCCAGTAGTGGGACAGGGTCTAGCACAGATACGCAGTATTTT	CASSGTGSSTDTQYF
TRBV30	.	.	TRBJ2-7	TGTGCCTGGGGACCCCCTTGGCAGATTCAGTCCTACGAGCAGTACTTC	CAWGPPWQIQSYEQYF
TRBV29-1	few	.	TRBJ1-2	TGCAGCGCTAGGTCGACCTATGGCTACACCTTC	CSARSTYGYTF
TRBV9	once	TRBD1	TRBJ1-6	TGTGCCAGCAGCGTAGGTCCAGGGGGCGCGGATTCACCCCTCCACTTT	CASSVGPGGADSPLHF
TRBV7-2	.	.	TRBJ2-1	TGTGCCAGCACCCCCCGGGAACGAAGAAATGAGCAGTTCTTC	CASTPRERRNEQFF
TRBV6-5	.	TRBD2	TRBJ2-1	TGTGCCAGCGGACGAACTAGCGGGAGTCAAAATGAGCAGTTCTTC	CASGRTSGSQNEQFF
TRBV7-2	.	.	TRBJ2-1	TGTGCCAGCAGCACGCAGAGCAATGAGCAGTTCTTC	CASSTQSNEQFF
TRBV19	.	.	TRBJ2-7	TGTGCCAGTAGACCCGGGACAACCGGCTACGAGCAGTACTTC	CASRPGTTGYEQYF
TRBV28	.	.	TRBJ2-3	TGTGCCAGCAGTATAGACAGGCTCCTTGCAGATACGCAGTATTTT	CASSIDRLLADTQYF
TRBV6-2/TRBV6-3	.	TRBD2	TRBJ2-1	TGTGCCAGCAGTTCTCAGCGGGAATTCTACAATGAGCAGTTCTTC	CASSSQREFYNEQFF
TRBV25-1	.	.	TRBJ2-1	TGTGCCAGCAGTGACGGGGTAAATGAGCAGTTCTTC	CASSDGVNEQFF
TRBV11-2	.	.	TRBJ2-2	TGTGCCAGCAGCTTAGTGGGCAGCTTTTTCACCGGGGAGCTGTTTTTT	CASSLVGSFFTGELFF
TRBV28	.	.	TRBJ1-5	TGTGCCAGCAGTGAGATAGGGAAAAAGCCCCAGCATTTT	CASSEIGKKPQHF
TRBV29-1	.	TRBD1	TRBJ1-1	TGCAGCGTGGGACAGGGGGCGCTTGGAAGCACTGAAGCTTTCTTT	CSVGQGALGSTEAFF
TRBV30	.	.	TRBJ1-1	TGTGCCTGGAGTGGACAGGACACTGAAGCTTTCTTT	CAWSGQDTEAFF
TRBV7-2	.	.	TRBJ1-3	TGTGCCAGCAGCTTATTTACAGGGACCTCTGGAAACACCATATATTTT	CASSLFTGTSGNTIYF
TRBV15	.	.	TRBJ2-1	TGTGCCACCAGCAGAGATGGGGCCTCCAGAGGTTACAATGAGCAGTTCTTC	CATSRDGASRGYNEQFF
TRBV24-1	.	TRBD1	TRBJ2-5	TGTGCCACCAGTGACGACAGGGGAGAGACCCAGTACTTC	CATSDDRGETQYF
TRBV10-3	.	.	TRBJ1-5	TGTGCCATCAGTGAGCTTTCGGGACCGGCCCAGCATTTT	CAISELSGPAQHF
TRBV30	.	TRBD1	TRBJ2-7	TGTGCCTGGAACAGGGGGCAACACGAGCAGTACTTC	CAWNRGQHEQYF
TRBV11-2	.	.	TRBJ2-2	TGTGCCAGCAGCTTAGGGCGGGGCGCCGGGGAGCTGTTTTTT	CASSLGRGAGELFF
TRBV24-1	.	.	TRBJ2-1	TGTGCCACCAGTGACCATGGACCTATGGGAACTGAGCAGTTCTTC	CATSDHGPMGTEQFF
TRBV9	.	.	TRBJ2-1	TGTGCCAGCAGCGTAGCCGCAGGTATTCAGTACAATGAGCAGTTCTTC	CASSVAAGIQYNEQFF
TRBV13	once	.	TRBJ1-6	TGTGCCAGCAGCCTCCGGGGGGTGGGCAATTCACCCCTCCACTTT	CASSLRGVGNSPLHF
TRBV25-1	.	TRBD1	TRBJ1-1	TGTGCCAGCAGTTCCCCGGGGGACAGGGGAAACACTGAAGCTTTCTTT	CASSSPGDRGNTEAFF
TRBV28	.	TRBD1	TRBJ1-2	TGTGCCAGCAGTTCGACAGGGGGGATCTATGGCTACACCTTC	CASSSTGGIYGYTF
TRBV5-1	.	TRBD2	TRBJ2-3	TGCGCCAGCAGCTTAGCGGGGGCTGGGGATACGCAGTATTTT	CASSLAGAGDTQYF
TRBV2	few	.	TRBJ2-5	TGTGCCAGCAGTCGGGACTTCCAAGAGACCCAGTACTTC	CASSRDFQETQYF
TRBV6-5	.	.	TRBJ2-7	TGTGCCAGCAGTTTAGGGGGACGCTCCTACGAGCAGTACTTC	CASSLGGRSYEQYF
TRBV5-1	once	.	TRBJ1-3	TGCGCCAGCAGCTTGTCCAACTCTGGAAACACCATATATTTT	CASSLSNSGNTIYF
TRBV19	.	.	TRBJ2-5	TGTGCCAGTAGTGAGGGCAGACTCCAAGAGACCCAGTACTTC	CASSEGRLQETQYF
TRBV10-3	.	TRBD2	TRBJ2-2	TGTGCCATCAGGGCGCCTAGCGGGAGCACCGGGGAGCTGTTTTTT	CAIRAPSGSTGELFF